The 29 T cell receptor beta chains presented below share a single source sample, sequenced in a study of shared clonotypes between healthy human individuals (dated by TCRdb to 2020 to 2022). The receptor library was made with the immunoSEQ multiplex PCR assay. This is the immuneACCESS table as TCRdb keeps it, with only in-frame sequences that have V and J called. A part of the clones is gone; compared with another copy, unresolved V genes explain less than half, and the rest is unexplained. This sample comprises approximately 2,300,000 clones, around 93% of them detected only once. In total, the top ten clones hold around 0.4% of the sample. The specimen sequenced was naive CD4+ T cells from PBMCs. The cell subset or site tag for this specimen amounts to: CD45RA+ positively selected. Receptors originate from a man younger than 30 in good health. Some clones in this sample may be carry-over from other donors' samples.

The chain combines TRBV4-1 with TRBJ2-7, with 7 bases matching TRBD1. Trimming cost V 0 bases and J 5 bases; bases outside gene matches: 4. This CDR3 is 14 amino acids long. CDR1 and CDR2 from the germline V gene are MGHRA and YSYEKL. The CDR3 DNA is TGCGCCAGCAGCCAAGACGACAGGGCCCACGAGCAGTACTTC. Translated, it gives CASSQDDRAHEQYF.

The chain combines TRBV6-1 with TRBJ1-1; D not resolved. Germline assignment: CDR1 MNHNS and CDR2 SASEGT. Trimming removed 4 bases from V and 6 bases from J, with 9 bases in between. The CDR3 totals 12 residues. CDR3 residues: CASSAYRAEAFF. The CDR3 DNA is TGTGCCAGCAGTGCATATCGGGCTGAAGCTTTCTTT.

CDR3 in DNA: TGTGCCAGCAGTGGAGACCGTTACAATGAGCAGTTCTTC. Protein product: CASSGDRYNEQFF. The chain has TRBV6-1 and TRBJ2-1; no firm D call. V was cut by 4 bases and J by 4 bases, with 8 bases left in between. CDR1 and CDR2 (germline): MNHNS, SASEGT. CDR3 length: 13 amino acids.

Note on this clone: Other DNA sequences in the same sample also yield this CDR3. The V and J genes are TRBV5-1 and TRBJ2-3; the match to TRBD2 covers 12 bases. This CDR3 region has 16 residues. V shed 2 bases, J shed 3 bases, and the junction held 4 bases outside the gene matches. Germline loops: CDR1 SGHRS, CDR2 YFSETQ. This CDR3 is CASSFLAGGPTDTQYF. Here the CDR3 DNA reads TGCGCCAGCAGCTTCCTAGCGGGAGGGCCTACAGATACGCAGTATTTT. The variable domain in full, with the rest retrieved from reference TRBV5-1 and TRBJ2-3, is KAGVTQTPRYLIKTRGQQVTLSCSPISGHRSVSWYQQTPGQGLQFLFEYFSETQRNKGNFPGRFSGRQFSNSRSEMNVSTLELGDSALYLCASSFLAGGPTDTQYFGPGTRLTVL.

The chain couples TRBV7-2 to TRBJ2-3, with no clear D. This CDR3 contains 13 residues. Trimming took 2 bases from V and 5 from J, leaving 8 bases between them. CDR1 and CDR2 (germline): SGHTA, FQGNSA. This chain's CDR3 is CASSLTELDTQYF. CDR3 nucleotide sequence: TGTGCCAGCAGCTTAACAGAATTAGATACGCAGTATTTT. Drawing the rest from reference TRBV7-2 and TRBJ2-3, the complete variable domain is GAGVSQSPSNKVTEKGKDVELRCDPISGHTALYWYRQSLGQGLEFLIYFQGNSAPDKSGLPSDRFSAERTGGSVSTLTIQRTQQEDSAVYLCASSLTELDTQYFGPGTRLTVL.

J is TRBJ1-1 and V is TRBV28, with no clear D. CDR1 and CDR2 from the germline V gene are MDHEN and SYDVKM. CDR3 length equals 14 residues. Trimming took 4 bases from V and 4 from J, leaving 13 bases between them. CDR3 in amino acids: CASSWAGIGTEAFF. In DNA form, the CDR3 reads TGTGCCAGCAGTTGGGCGGGTATCGGCACTGAAGCTTTCTTT.

V gene TRBV19 combines with J gene TRBJ2-2; TRBD1 is a possible D gene (5 bases). The V gene's germline CDR1 is LNHDA and CDR2 SQIVND (reference sequence). Trimming left V 6 bases short and J 4 bases short, with 18 bases between. The CDR3 has 16 residues. The CDR3 DNA is TGTGCCAGTAGCCCCAGAGCAGGGTTGAGCACCGGGGAGCTGTTTTTT. Translation: CASSPRAGLSTGELFF.

The chain recombines TRBV27 with TRBJ2-2; tentative D call: TRBD2 (5 bases). Looked up from germline, CDR1 is MNHEY and CDR2 is SMNVEV (reference sequence). CDR3 length: 13 residues. Deletions cut 6 bases from V and 3 bases from J, with 8 bases between. The CDR3 loop reads CASRDFHTGELFF. The CDR3 nucleotides read TGTGCCAGCAGGGACTTCCACACCGGGGAGCTGTTTTTT.

V is TRBV4-1 and J is TRBJ2-7, with 9 bases lining up with TRBD2. The V gene end was trimmed by 5 bases and the J gene end by 2 bases; junction bases not matched to a gene: 7. Germline loops: CDR1 MGHRA, CDR2 YSYEKL. The CDR3 has 15 amino acids. CDR3: CASSFKTSGTYEQYF. The CDR3 DNA sequence: TGCGCCAGCAGCTTCAAGACTAGCGGTACCTACGAGCAGTACTTC.

The chain carries TRBV29-1 and TRBJ1-2; D is undetermined. The CDR3 extends over 16 amino acids. The germline V and J ends were trimmed by 3 bases and 4 bases, with 21 bases remaining between them. Germline V gives CDR1 SQVTM, CDR2 ANQGSEA. The CDR3: CSVDEAGPHGVYGYTF. Here the CDR3 DNA reads TGCAGCGTTGATGAGGCCGGGCCCCATGGGGTCTATGGCTACACCTTC.

This rearrangement joins TRBV4-1 to TRBJ2-1; a possible D gene is TRBD2 (5 bases). Trimming cost V 4 bases and J 0 bases, with 19 bases left between them. Germline CDR1 MGHRA, CDR2 YSYEKL. CDR3 size: 18 residues. CDR3 DNA sequence: TGCGCCAGCAGCCCTCCTTACTGGACTCAGAGCTCCTACAATGAGCAGTTCTTC. Translation: CASSPPYWTQSSYNEQFF.

This rearrangement joins TRBV19 to TRBJ2-6, with D hard to call. Germline V gives CDR1 LNHDA, CDR2 SQIVND (reference sequence). This CDR3 is built from 14 residues. V was trimmed by 4 bases and J by 0 bases, leaving 4 bases between them. The CDR3 DNA reads TGTGCCAGTAGTACCGCCTCTGGGGCCAACGTCCTGACTTTC. It codes for CASSTASGANVLTF.

This sequence joins TRBV6-1 and TRBJ1-4; 7 bases line up with TRBD1. CDR1 and CDR2 (germline): MNHNS, SASEGT. The CDR3 has 15 amino acids. Trimming at V came to 2 bases and at J to 2 bases, leaving 2 bases not matched to a gene. The CDR3 sequence: CASSELQGTNEKLFF. CDR3 nucleotide sequence: TGTGCCAGCAGTGAACTACAGGGGACTAATGAAAAACTGTTTTTT.

The CDR3 sequence: CASISKYGTAYYEQYF. CDR3 coding DNA: TGTGCCAGCATCTCTAAATACGGGACAGCTTACTACGAGCAGTACTTC. This chain links TRBV9 with TRBJ2-7, with 7 bases identical to TRBD1. V gave up 6 bases and J gave up 3 bases; unmatched junction bases: 15. From germline, CDR1 is SGDLS and CDR2 YYNGEE. The CDR3 is 16 residues long.

This clone has just a few counts. The V call is TRBV9, the J call TRBJ1-3; the D gene is possibly TRBD1 (5 bases). The CDR3 loop spans 15 amino acids. Trimming stripped 0 bases from V and 4 bases from J, with 11 bases between. CDR1 is SGDLS and CDR2 is YYNGEE in the germline V gene. This CDR3 reads CASSVEGTRGNTIYF. The CDR3 nucleotides are TGTGCCAGCAGCGTAGAAGGGACGAGAGGAAACACCATATATTTT.

The chain carries TRBV27 and TRBJ1-1; D might be TRBD1 (6 bases). Trimming cost V 5 bases and J 0 bases, with 22 bases left between them. The germline gives CDR1 MNHEY, CDR2 SMNVEV (reference sequence). This CDR3 has 18 amino acids. CDR3 nucleotide sequence: TGTGCCAGCAGTCCCTATCCGACAGGTAGTCCCTTGAACACTGAAGCTTTCTTT. Amino acid sequence: CASSPYPTGSPLNTEAFF.

V and J are TRBV28 and TRBJ2-7; 8 bases agree with TRBD1. The CDR3 has 13 residues. The germline CDR1 and CDR2 sequences are MDHEN and SYDVKM. Losses at the gene ends were 4 bases for V and 4 bases for J; bases not matched to a gene: 3. CDR3: CASSSGGRYEQYF. DNA of the CDR3: TGTGCCAGCAGTTCAGGGGGCCGATACGAGCAGTACTTC. Based on the CDR3 plus reference TRBV28 and TRBJ2-7, the full variable domain is DVKVTQSSRYLVKRTGEKVFLECVQDMDHENMFWYRQDPGLGLRLIYFSYDVKMKEKGDIPEGYSVSREKKERFSLILESASTNQTSMYLCASSSGGRYEQYFGPGTRLTVT.

The chain links TRBV7-6 to TRBJ2-5, with TRBD2 matching over 7 bases. Germline V gene sequence: CDR1 SGHVS, CDR2 FNYEAQ. The length of the CDR3 is 14 residues. V shed 2 bases and J 4 bases; nucleotides not matched to a gene: 4. The CDR3 DNA is TGTGCCAGCAGCTTACGCGGGAGAGGAGAGACCCAGTACTTC. Translation: CASSLRGRGETQYF. Full variable domain (remainder filled in from reference TRBV7-6 and TRBJ2-5): GAGVSQSPRYKVTKRGQDVALRCDPISGHVSLYWYRQALGQGPEFLTYFNYEAQQDKSGLPNDRFSAERPEGSISTLTIQRTEQRDSAMYRCASSLRGRGETQYFGPGTRLLVL.

The genes are TRBV28 and TRBJ2-5, with TRBD2 identical over 7 bases. Germline V lookup: CDR1 MDHEN, CDR2 SYDVKM. The CDR3 length is 16 residues. J was trimmed by 2 bases and V by 4 bases; bases with no gene match: 10. In DNA form, the CDR3 reads TGTGCCAGCAGTTCTCCTGGGAGGGGCGATCAAGAGACCCAGTACTTC. Amino acid sequence: CASSSPGRGDQETQYF.

The chain links TRBV7-9 to TRBJ2-5, with D possibly TRBD2 on 6 matching bases. Between the trimmed V and J ends, which lost 0 bases and 7 bases, there was a span of 12 bases. The CDR3 consists of 14 residues. Germline-derived CDR1 and CDR2 are SEHNR and FQNEAQ (reference sequence). CDR3 amino acids: CASSLAGSRGTQYF. CDR3 DNA sequence: TGTGCCAGCAGCTTAGCCGGGAGCCGCGGGACCCAGTACTTC. The full variable domain, in which reference TRBV7-9 and TRBJ2-5 provide the parts outside the CDR3, is DTGVSQNPRHKITKRGQNVTFRCDPISEHNRLYWYRQTLGQGPEFLTYFQNEAQLEKSRLLSDRFSAERPKGSFSTLEIQRTEQGDSAMYLCASSLAGSRGTQYFGPGTRLLVL.

V usage is TRBV4-1 and J usage is TRBJ1-1; D call uncertain. V was pared by 4 bases and J by 10 bases, with 10 bases between. Germline CDR1 and CDR2: MGHRA and YSYEKL. The CDR3 runs 11 residues. The CDR3 sequence is CASSRTNRAFF. CDR3 in DNA: TGCGCCAGCAGCCGGACGAACAGAGCTTTCTTT.

This chain joins TRBV13 and TRBJ2-7; D may be TRBD1 or TRBD2 (5 bases each). V shed 5 bases and J shed 3 bases, with 14 bases lying between them. The CDR3 totals 14 residues. The germline V gene has CDR1 PRHDT and CDR2 FYEKMQ (reference sequence). CDR3 protein: CASSPRDRFYEQYF. DNA for the CDR3: TGTGCCAGCAGCCCCCGGGACCGATTCTACGAGCAGTACTTC.

The CDR3 region has the DNA TGTGCCAGCAGCTTAGACTCTGCCGGGGAGCTGTTTTTT. It encodes CASSLDSAGELFF. The V and J genes are TRBV7-2 and TRBJ2-2; D gene uncertain. Between the trimmed V and J ends, which lost 1 base and 6 bases, there was a span of 6 bases. The germline V gene encodes CDR1 SGHTA and CDR2 FQGNSA. This CDR3 has 13 residues. Full variable domain (outside the CDR3, taken from reference TRBV7-2 and TRBJ2-2): GAGVSQSPSNKVTEKGKDVELRCDPISGHTALYWYRQSLGQGLEFLIYFQGNSAPDKSGLPSDRFSAERTGGSVSTLTIQRTQQEDSAVYLCASSLDSAGELFFGEGSRLTVL.

This chain connects TRBV6-5 to TRBJ2-7; tentative D call: TRBD2 (5 bases). Per germline, CDR1 MNHEY and CDR2 SVGAGI. The CDR3 has 12 amino acids. Trimming removed 6 bases at V and 11 bases at J, with 17 bases between. Written as DNA, the CDR3 is TGTGCCAGCAGCCCCACGGGCTCGACTAAGTACTTC. Amino acids: CASSPTGSTKYF.

The rearrangement links TRBV10-3 to TRBJ1-4; 9 bases align to TRBD1. The V gene's germline CDR1 is ENHRY and CDR2 SYGVKD. V was clipped by 5 bases and J by 4 bases; unmatched bases: 2. The CDR3 has 14 amino acids. The CDR3 DNA is TGTGCCATCAGTCCGGGACAGGGTAATGAAAAACTGTTTTTT. This translates into CAISPGQGNEKLFF.

The V and J genes are TRBV19 and TRBJ2-6, with D perhaps TRBD1 (6 bases). The germline CDR1 and CDR2 sequences are LNHDA and SQIVND (reference sequence). V dropped 3 bases and J dropped 0 bases, with 18 bases sitting between them. The CDR3 sequence is 19 residues long. The CDR3 is CASSILRGQSDSGANVLTF. The CDR3 DNA sequence: TGTGCCAGTAGTATTCTAAGAGGACAGAGTGACTCTGGGGCCAACGTCCTGACTTTC.

V and J are TRBV6-1 and TRBJ1-1, with a possible D match to TRBD1 (6 bases). Between the trimmed V and J ends, which lost 0 bases and 3 bases, there was a span of 14 bases. The germline V gene has CDR1 MNHNS and CDR2 SASEGT. The CDR3 runs to 16 residues. In DNA form, the CDR3 reads TGTGCCAGCAGTGAAGCAGGCAGGGGATGGCACACTGAAGCTTTCTTT. It translates to CASSEAGRGWHTEAFF.

J is TRBJ1-2 and V is TRBV19, with D tentatively TRBD1 (5 bases). Germline loops: CDR1 LNHDA, CDR2 SQIVND (reference sequence). The V end lost 5 bases, the J end lost 4 bases, and 11 bases lay between the germline ends. This CDR3 spans 13 amino acids. The CDR3 nucleotides are TGTGCCAGTAGTTTCAGGGTGACCTATGGCTACACCTTC. Translated: CASSFRVTYGYTF.

The V call is TRBV7-9, the J call TRBJ2-3; D unclear. Trimming left V 4 bases short and J 3 bases short, with 14 bases between. The CDR3 consists of 15 residues. Germline V lookup: CDR1 SEHNR, CDR2 FQNEAQ (reference sequence). This CDR3 reads CASSSLGRATDTQYF. The CDR3 coding sequence is TGTGCCAGCAGCTCCCTGGGAAGGGCGACAGATACGCAGTATTTT.